This T cell receptor beta chain originates from a study of blood T cell repertoires in COVID-19. About the study: Both acute and convalescent COVID-19 samples were obtained from the United States, Italy and Spain. T cells, B-cell-depleted T cells, or PBMCs provided the cDNA or gDNA that served as material.

As handled by the study authors: Amplified reference gene primers provided the basis for estimating nucleated cell counts. TCRdb keeps only in-frame clones here, not all; method: immunoSEQ multiplex PCR. V, J and clone size were drawn from that table, and D and trimming were deduced from the DNA. The repertoire has 160,000 or so clones, about 83% of them found once; the top ten carry approximately 13%. The ends lost 5 bases at V and 2 bases at J; junction bases unmatched: 19. Germline lookup yields CDR1 SEHNR and CDR2 FQNEAQ (reference sequence). The CDR3 has 19 residues. The material sequenced was peripheral blood. The receptor was isolated from a woman of 80 years or more with acute or convalescent COVID-19. The gene calls are TRBV7-9 and TRBJ2-7, with TRBD2 matching over 9 bases. CDR3 sequence reads: CASSTTRASGVSTTYEQYF. The CDR3 DNA reads TGTGCCAGCAGCACCACAAGGGCTAGCGGGGTGAGCACTACCTACGAGCAGTACTTC. Combining the CDR3 with reference TRBV7-9 and TRBJ2-7 gives the whole variable domain DTGVSQNPRHKITKRGQNVTFRCDPISEHNRLYWYRQTLGQGPEFLTYFQNEAQLEKSRLLSDRFSAERPKGSFSTLEIQRTEQGDSAMYLCASSTTRASGVSTTYEQYFGPGTRLTVT.